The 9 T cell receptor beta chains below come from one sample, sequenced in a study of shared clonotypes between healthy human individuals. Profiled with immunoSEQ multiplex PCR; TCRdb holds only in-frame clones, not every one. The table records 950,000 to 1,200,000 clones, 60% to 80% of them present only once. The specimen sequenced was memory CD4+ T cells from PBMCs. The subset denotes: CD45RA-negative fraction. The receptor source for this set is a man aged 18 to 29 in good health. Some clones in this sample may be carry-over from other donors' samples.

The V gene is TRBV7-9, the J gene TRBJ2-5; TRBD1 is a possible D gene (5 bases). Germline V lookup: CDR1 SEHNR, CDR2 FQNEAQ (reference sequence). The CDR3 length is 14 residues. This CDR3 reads CCIGAYDPQETQYF. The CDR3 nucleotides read TGTTGCATAGGGGCATATGACCCCCAAGAGACCCAGTACTTC.

The CDR3 bases are TGTGCCAGCAGCTGGGCAGGAAAAGCAACAGATACGCAGTATTTT. It yields the protein CASSWAGKATDTQYF. The gene calls are TRBV5-4 and TRBJ2-3; D call uncertain. The CDR3 runs 15 residues. Trimming took 3 bases from V and 3 from J, leaving 14 bases between them. The germline gives CDR1 SGHNT, CDR2 YYREEE (reference sequence). Looking up the rest from reference TRBV5-4 and TRBJ2-3 gives the full variable domain: ETGVTQSPTHLIKTRGQQVTLRCSSQSGHNTVSWYQQALGQGPQFIFQYYREEENGRGNFPPRFSGLQFPNYSSELNVNALELDDSALYLCASSWAGKATDTQYFGPGTRLTVL.

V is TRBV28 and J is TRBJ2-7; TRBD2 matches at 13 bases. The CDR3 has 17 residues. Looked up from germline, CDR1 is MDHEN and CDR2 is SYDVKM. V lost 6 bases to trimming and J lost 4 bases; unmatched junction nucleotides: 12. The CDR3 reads CASRRSGTSGARYEQYF. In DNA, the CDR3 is TGTGCCAGCAGAAGATCCGGGACTAGCGGGGCGCGGTACGAGCAGTACTTC.

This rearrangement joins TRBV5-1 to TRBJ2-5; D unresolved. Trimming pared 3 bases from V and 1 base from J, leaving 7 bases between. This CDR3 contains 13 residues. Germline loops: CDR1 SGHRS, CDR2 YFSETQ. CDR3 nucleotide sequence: TGCGCCAGCAGCTCGGCTACCCAAGAGACCCAGTACTTC. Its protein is CASSSATQETQYF.

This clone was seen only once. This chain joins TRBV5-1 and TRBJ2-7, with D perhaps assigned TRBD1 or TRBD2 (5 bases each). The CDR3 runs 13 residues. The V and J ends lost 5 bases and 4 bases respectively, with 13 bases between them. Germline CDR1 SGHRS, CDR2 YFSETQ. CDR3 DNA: TGCGCCAGCAGACGGGACCCATCATACGAGCAGTACTTC. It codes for CASRRDPSYEQYF.

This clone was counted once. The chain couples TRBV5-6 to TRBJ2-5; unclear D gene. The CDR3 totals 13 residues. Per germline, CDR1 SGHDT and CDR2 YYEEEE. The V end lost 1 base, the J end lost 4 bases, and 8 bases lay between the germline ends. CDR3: CASSLRSVETQYF. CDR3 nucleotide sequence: TGTGCCAGCAGCTTGCGGTCGGTAGAGACCCAGTACTTC.

CDR3 sequence: CASSYRGATNEKLFF. The CDR3 coding sequence is TGTGCCAGCAGTTACAGGGGGGCAACTAATGAAAAACTGTTTTTT. The V and J genes are TRBV6-5 and TRBJ1-4, with D perhaps TRBD1 (6 bases). The V end was cut by 2 bases, the J end by 0 bases, with 7 bases between. The CDR3 runs 15 residues. Per germline, CDR1 MNHEY and CDR2 SVGAGI.

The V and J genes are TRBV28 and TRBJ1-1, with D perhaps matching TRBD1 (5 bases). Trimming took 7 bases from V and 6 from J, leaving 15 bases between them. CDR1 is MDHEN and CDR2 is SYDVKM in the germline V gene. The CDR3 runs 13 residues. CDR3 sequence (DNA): TGTGCCAGCACCATGGGGTGGGACCCTGAAGCTTTCTTT. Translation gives CASTMGWDPEAFF.

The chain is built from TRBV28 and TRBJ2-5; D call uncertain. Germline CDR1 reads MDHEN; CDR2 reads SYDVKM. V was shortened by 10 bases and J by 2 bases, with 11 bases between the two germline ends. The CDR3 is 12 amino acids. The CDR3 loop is CATAQNQETQYF. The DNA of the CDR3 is TGTGCCACCGCTCAGAATCAAGAGACCCAGTACTTC.